Described below is a single T cell receptor beta chain sequence and its context. Libraries were prepared by immunoSEQ multiplex PCR; TCRdb keeps only in-frame clonotypes and omits some of them. The sample shows approximately 1,500,000 clones, around 98% of them seen only once. The source of the sample is a study of shared clonotypes between healthy human individuals. CDR1 GTSNPN and CDR2 SVGIG come from the germline V gene (reference sequence). V lost 1 base to trimming and J lost 4 bases; unmatched junction nucleotides: 14. The CDR3 is 18 residues long. What was sequenced was naive CD4+ T cells sorted from blood. Described subset: CD45RA+ positively selected. This receptor was obtained from a young man in good health. The chain joins TRBV30 to TRBJ2-1; 9 bases line up with TRBD2. The DNA of the CDR3 is TGTGCCTGGAGTGCCCTCAGTGTCGCGGGAGGGATATACAATGAGCAGTTCTTC. Translating gives CAWSALSVAGGIYNEQFF. Together with reference TRBV30 and TRBJ2-1, the CDR3 gives the full variable domain: SQTIHQWPATLVQPVGSPLSLECTVEGTSNPNLYWYRQAAGRGLQLLFYSVGIGQISSEVPQNLSASRPQDRQFILSSKKLLLSDSGFYLCAWSALSVAGGIYNEQFFGPGTRLTVL.